Following are 25 T cell receptor beta chains from one sample sequenced in a study of cytotoxic CD8 clonotypes in ibrutinib-treated CLL. The data were produced by immunoSEQ multiplex PCR, yet TCRdb's version contains in-frame clones alone and is incomplete. The sample lists hundreds of thousands of clones, roughly 70% occurring once. This material consisted of PBMCs, taken after 24 months of ibrutinib treatment. These TCRs come from a human donor with chronic lymphocytic leukemia.

The genes are TRBV19 and TRBJ1-5; 8 bases match TRBD1. The ends lost 9 bases at V and 5 bases at J; junction bases unmatched: 15. The CDR3 extends over 16 amino acids. Germline CDR1 is LNHDA and CDR2 is SQIVND (reference sequence). The CDR3 DNA follows: TGTGCCAGCCATCAGCGGACAGGGTTAAGCGATCAGCCCCAGCATTTT. Translation gives CASHQRTGLSDQPQHF.

The rearrangement joins TRBV2 to TRBJ2-3; D uncertain. V was clipped by 6 bases and J by 6 bases, with 16 bases between them. Germline V gene data show CDR1 as SNHLY and CDR2 as FYNNEI. CDR3 length: 14 amino acids. CDR3 protein: CASSRISLGDTQYF. The CDR3 region has the DNA TGTGCCAGCAGCAGGATCTCCTTAGGGGATACGCAGTATTTT.

The CDR3 reads CASRGQGGTYEQYF. Here the CDR3 DNA reads TGTGCCAGCAGAGGACAGGGGGGGACCTACGAGCAGTACTTC. The chain has TRBV6-5 and TRBJ2-7; 10 nucleotides agree with TRBD1. The J segment lost 2 bases and the V segment lost 6 bases, leaving 4 bases of the junction unmatched. There are 14 residues in the CDR3. The germline V gene encodes CDR1 MNHEY and CDR2 SVGAGI.

The rearrangement uses TRBV5-4 and TRBJ1-4; the D gene is possibly TRBD1 (5 bases). Germline V CDR1 and CDR2: SGHNT, YYREEE (reference sequence). V lost 0 bases, J lost 0 bases, and 6 bases lay in between. The CDR3 sequence is 15 residues long. CDR3 residues: CASSLGGATNEKLFF. In nucleotides, the CDR3 is TGTGCCAGCAGCTTGGGAGGGGCAACTAATGAAAAACTGTTTTTT.

This clone was recorded a few times. The chain has TRBV2 and TRBJ1-2; D is unclear. Germline lookup yields CDR1 SNHLY and CDR2 FYNNEI. The length of the CDR3 is 13 residues. V was shortened by 2 bases and J by 3 bases, with 7 bases between the two germline ends. The CDR3 sequence is CASSELADYGYTF. The CDR3 bases are TGTGCCAGCAGTGAATTGGCAGACTATGGCTACACCTTC. The full variable domain, in which reference TRBV2 and TRBJ1-2 provide the parts outside the CDR3, is EPEVTQTPSHQVTQMGQEVILRCVPISNHLYFYWYRQILGQKVEFLVSFYNNEISEKSEIFDDQFSVERPDGSNFTLKIRSTKLEDSAMYFCASSELADYGYTFGSGTRLTVV.

The CDR3 loop reads CASSFIAGGPDTQYF. The CDR3 region has the DNA TGTGCCAGCAGTTTCATAGCGGGAGGGCCAGATACGCAGTATTTT. The chain has TRBV6-5 and TRBJ2-3; 11 positions agree with TRBD2. V gave up 4 bases and J gave up 4 bases; unmatched junction bases: 4. Germline V gives CDR1 MNHEY, CDR2 SVGAGI. The CDR3 has 15 amino acids.

As DNA, the CDR3 is TGTGCCAGCTCAACTAGCGGGAGTGATACCGGGGAGCTGTTTTTT. Translation gives CASSTSGSDTGELFF. The gene calls are TRBV2 and TRBJ2-2; 11 bases are shared with TRBD2. CDR1 and CDR2 from the germline V gene are SNHLY and FYNNEI. There are 15 residues in the CDR3. J was trimmed by 5 bases and V by 8 bases; bases with no gene match: 7.

This clone was observed once. The chain couples TRBV27 to TRBJ2-6; D unresolved. V dropped 4 bases and J dropped 0 bases, with 16 bases sitting between them. The germline V gene encodes CDR1 MNHEY and CDR2 SMNVEV (reference sequence). The CDR3 extends over 18 amino acids. CDR3 DNA sequence: TGTGCCAGCAGTTCAGGACGGCCTTTTAGCTCTGGGGCCAACGTCCTGACTTTC. The encoded protein is CASSSGRPFSSGANVLTF. Variable domain in full (rest from reference TRBV27 and TRBJ2-6): EAQVTQNPRYLITVTGKKLTVTCSQNMNHEYMSWYRQDPGLGLRQIYYSMNVEVTDKGDVPEGYKVSRKEKRNFPLILESPSPNQTSLYFCASSSGRPFSSGANVLTFGAGSRLTVL.

A few counts support this clone. The chain couples TRBV28 to TRBJ1-2, with 12 bases identical to TRBD1. The germline V gene encodes CDR1 MDHEN and CDR2 SYDVKM. V was clipped by 5 bases and J by 10 bases; unmatched bases: 8. This CDR3 has 14 amino acids. CDR3 region: CASSLSGTGGAYTF. CDR3 DNA sequence: TGTGCCAGCAGTCTCTCCGGGACAGGGGGCGCCTACACCTTC.

A note on this clone: An end of the junction differs from the germline gene, which may be a read error. CDR3 sequence reads: CASRLDRAGANVLTF. In DNA form, the CDR3 reads TGTGCCAGCAGGTTGGACAGGGCTGGGGCCAACGTCCTGACTTTC. This chain joins TRBV5-4 and TRBJ2-6; 8 bases fit TRBD1. The CDR3 is made up of 15 amino acids. CDR1 is SGHNT, CDR2 YYREEE, per germline (reference sequence).

The chain couples TRBV5-1 to TRBJ2-5, with D uncertain. The CDR3 is 12 residues long. Germline assignment: CDR1 SGHRS and CDR2 YFSETQ. V was shortened by 5 bases and J by 1 base, with 6 bases between the two germline ends. The CDR3 DNA reads TGCGCCAGCAGTAAGTCCCAAGAGACCCAGTACTTC. This translates into CASSKSQETQYF.

The chain couples TRBV7-9 to TRBJ2-3; 7 bases agree with TRBD2. Losses at the gene ends were 5 bases for V and 1 base for J; bases not matched to a gene: 6. The CDR3 sequence is 15 residues long. Per germline, CDR1 SEHNR and CDR2 FQNEAQ (reference sequence). The chain's CDR3 is CASSHIAGRTDTQYF. CDR3 coding DNA: TGTGCCAGCAGCCATATAGCGGGCCGCACAGATACGCAGTATTTT.

The rearrangement links TRBV5-1 to TRBJ2-1; D perhaps matches TRBD2 (6 bases). This CDR3 is 14 amino acids long. Deletions cut 4 bases from V and 4 bases from J, with 12 bases between. Germline loops: CDR1 SGHRS, CDR2 YFSETQ. The CDR3 loop reads CASSPGTQYNEQFF. For the CDR3, the DNA is TGCGCCAGCAGCCCCGGGACTCAATACAATGAGCAGTTCTTC.

The chain joins TRBV2 to TRBJ2-7, with 9 positions matching TRBD1. The CDR3 runs to 14 residues. The trim removed 5 bases at V and 4 bases at J, leaving 6 bases unmatched. Looked up from germline, CDR1 is SNHLY and CDR2 is FYNNEI. In DNA, the CDR3 is TGTGCCAGCAGTTTCCGGGACAGGGCGTACGAGCAGTACTTC. The encoded protein is CASSFRDRAYEQYF.

J is TRBJ2-7 and V is TRBV7-8, with D possibly matching TRBD2 (6 bases). The CDR3 spans 15 residues. Germline V lookup: CDR1 SGHVS, CDR2 FQNEAQ. Trimming removed 0 bases at V and 3 bases at J, with 12 bases between. The CDR3: CASSLASRGYYEQYF. The CDR3 DNA follows: TGTGCCAGCAGCTTAGCTAGCCGGGGGTACTACGAGCAGTACTTC.

The genes are TRBV5-1 and TRBJ2-5, with D possibly matching TRBD2 (5 bases). Germline CDR1 SGHRS, CDR2 YFSETQ. The CDR3 is 17 residues long. Trimming pared 4 bases from V and 1 base from J, leaving 20 bases between. The CDR3 coding sequence is TGCGCCAGCAGCAGTACGGGGTCCACCCCCCTCCAAGAGACCCAGTACTTC. Translation gives CASSSTGSTPLQETQYF.

The CDR3 region is CASSPPHSASPTYEQYF. CDR3 nucleotides: TGTGCCAGCAGCCCCCCGCATTCCGCTAGCCCGACCTACGAGCAGTACTTC. The chain is built from TRBV5-6 and TRBJ2-7; a possible D gene is TRBD2 (5 bases). The CDR3 is made up of 17 amino acids. V was shortened by 4 bases and J by 2 bases, with 22 bases between the two germline ends. CDR1 is SGHDT, CDR2 YYEEEE, per germline.

The rearrangement uses TRBV25-1 and TRBJ1-2; D is unresolved. Germline V gene data show CDR1 as MGHDK and CDR2 as SYGVNS. V shed 10 bases and J shed 4 bases, with 13 bases lying between them. CDR3 length equals 12 residues. CDR3 loop: CATSIAIYGYTF. DNA of the CDR3: TGTGCCACCTCGATCGCCATCTATGGCTACACCTTC.

The chain couples TRBV6-5 to TRBJ1-2; no definite D call. Looked up from germline, CDR1 is MNHEY and CDR2 is SVGAGI. Trimming shortened V by 5 bases and J by 4 bases, and 14 bases separated the two germline ends. The CDR3 covers 14 residues. As DNA, the CDR3 is TGTGCCAGCAGTCCCTTTTGGGGTGCCTATGGCTACACCTTC. As protein: CASSPFWGAYGYTF.

The rearrangement joins TRBV2 to TRBJ2-3, with no clear D. This CDR3 has 10 residues. With 6 bases removed from V and 7 bases from J, the gap between germline ends came to 5 bases. The germline V gene has CDR1 SNHLY and CDR2 FYNNEI. CDR3 residues: CASREYTQYF. In DNA, the CDR3 is TGTGCCAGCAGGGAATATACGCAGTATTTT. The full variable domain, rest sourced from reference TRBV2 and TRBJ2-3, is EPEVTQTPSHQVTQMGQEVILRCVPISNHLYFYWYRQILGQKVEFLVSFYNNEISEKSEIFDDQFSVERPDGSNFTLKIRSTKLEDSAMYFCASREYTQYFGPGTRLTVL.

CDR3 nucleotide sequence: TGTGCCAGCAGCTTGGCCGGGACTAGGTCAGATACGCAGTATTTT. Residues: CASSLAGTRSDTQYF. V usage is TRBV5-6 and J usage is TRBJ2-3; 8 positions match TRBD2. J lost 4 bases, V lost 0 bases, and 4 bases had no gene match. This CDR3 has 15 residues. Per germline, CDR1 SGHDT and CDR2 YYEEEE.

The V call is TRBV6-5, the J call TRBJ2-7; 7 bases map to TRBD1. Per germline, CDR1 MNHEY and CDR2 SVGAGI. The CDR3 is 13 residues long. V was pared by 5 bases and J by 0 bases, with 1 base of the junction left unmatched. The CDR3 coding sequence is TGTGCCAGCAGTGGGACAGCCTCCTACGAGCAGTACTTC. It translates to CASSGTASYEQYF.

V and J are TRBV4-2 and TRBJ2-3, with D perhaps TRBD1 (6 bases). The V and J ends lost 2 bases and 4 bases respectively, with 7 bases between them. The germline V gene has CDR1 LGHNA and CDR2 YNFKEQ. This CDR3 comprises 13 residues. The CDR3, as DNA: TGTGCCAGCAGCCAATACAGGGCAGATACGCAGTATTTT. As protein: CASSQYRADTQYF.

The V and J genes are TRBV28 and TRBJ2-7; D gene uncertain. The CDR3 spans 12 residues. V lost 6 bases, J lost 6 bases, and 12 bases lay in between. The germline V gene has CDR1 MDHEN and CDR2 SYDVKM. The CDR3 DNA is TGTGCCAGCAGCACTCTAGGCTCCGAGCAGTACTTC. Protein: CASSTLGSEQYF.

A single count supports this clone. The gene calls are TRBV5-1 and TRBJ2-3, with 11 bases identical to TRBD1. The CDR3 contains 16 residues. Germline values: CDR1 SGHRS, CDR2 YFSETQ. V lost 4 bases and J lost 2; bases outside the gene matches: 6. The DNA of the CDR3 is TGCGCCAGCAGCCTGGACAGGGGGCGTATCACAGATACGCAGTATTTT. Its protein is CASSLDRGRITDTQYF.